One and the same sample provided the 23 T cell receptor beta chains below, sequenced in a study of OX40 agonist ivuxolimab in advanced cancers. Assay used: immunoSEQ multiplex PCR; TCRdb lists only in-frame clones, some missing. The table includes about 80,000 clones, around 85% detected once. Sequenced material: CD4+ or CD8+ T cells sorted from blood, taken in a trial of the OX40 agonist ivuxolimab. The receptors derive from an adult with an advanced solid tumor such as melanoma, head and neck, liver or kidney cancer.

The chain employs TRBV29-1 and TRBJ2-5; 7 bases are a match to TRBD1. The CDR3 sequence is 13 residues long. Germline assignment: CDR1 SQVTM and CDR2 ANQGSEA. V lost 7 bases and J lost 5; bases outside the gene matches: 10. CDR3 sequence: CSARDSPTETQYF. The CDR3 bases are TGCAGCGCTAGGGACAGCCCCACGGAGACCCAGTACTTC.

The rearrangement joins TRBV5-4 to TRBJ1-1; no clear D gene. Trimming cost V 4 bases and J 1 base, with 14 bases left between them. Germline CDR1 reads SGHNT; CDR2 reads YYREEE (reference sequence). This CDR3 is built from 15 residues. The CDR3 spells CASSPVVTKNTEAFF. The CDR3 bases are TGTGCCAGCAGCCCCGTTGTGACTAAGAACACTGAAGCTTTCTTT.

This chain links TRBV6-1 with TRBJ1-4, with D uncertain. This CDR3 region has 15 residues. CDR1 MNHNS and CDR2 SASEGT come from the germline V gene. Trimming took 8 bases from V and 1 from J, leaving 14 bases between them. DNA of the CDR3: TGTGCCAGCCATACACCCAGGTTAACTAATGAAAAACTGTTTTTT. Translation: CASHTPRLTNEKLFF.

The chain employs TRBV12-5 and TRBJ2-4, with TRBD1 matching 8 bases. CDR1 and CDR2 from the germline V gene are LGHNT and FRNRAP. The ends lost 1 base at V and 4 bases at J; junction bases unmatched: 9. The CDR3 runs to 17 residues. The CDR3 reads CASGLASLRDRKNIQYF. Written as DNA, the CDR3 is TGTGCTAGTGGTTTGGCCTCCTTACGGGACAGGAAAAACATTCAGTACTTC. The variable domain in full, with the rest retrieved from reference TRBV12-5 and TRBJ2-4, is DARVTQTPRHKVTEMGQEVTMRCQPILGHNTVFWYRQTMMQGLELLAYFRNRAPLDDSGMPKDRFSAEMPDATLATLKIQPSEPRDSAVYFCASGLASLRDRKNIQYFGAGTRLSVL.

The CDR3 reads CASSPRSDTQYF. The CDR3 coding sequence is TGTGCCAGCAGCCCCCGGTCAGATACGCAGTATTTT. V is TRBV7-8 and J is TRBJ2-3; D is unclear. CDR1 and CDR2 (germline): SGHVS, FQNEAQ. This CDR3 has 12 residues. V was trimmed by 5 bases and J by 4 bases, leaving 7 bases between them.

This clone was counted a single time. The CDR3 region is CASSEGLAVPPYEQYF. The CDR3 nucleotides read TGTGCCAGCAGCGAGGGACTAGCGGTACCACCCTACGAGCAGTACTTC. This chain links TRBV5-6 with TRBJ2-7, with 11 bases aligning to TRBD2. V lost 4 bases to trimming and J lost 2 bases; unmatched junction nucleotides: 8. Germline V lookup: CDR1 SGHDT, CDR2 YYEEEE. The CDR3 has 16 residues.

This chain connects TRBV4-1 to TRBJ1-2, with D maybe TRBD1 (5 bases). The V gene lost 4 bases and the J gene lost 2 bases, with 14 bases spanning the gap. CDR3 length: 15 amino acids. CDR1 and CDR2 from the germline V gene are MGHRA and YSYEKL. The CDR3 coding sequence is TGCGCCAGCAGCCGTCAATCGGGGGAGAACTATGGCTACACCTTC. It specifies CASSRQSGENYGYTF.

The J gene is TRBJ2-5, the V gene TRBV4-2; either TRBD1 or TRBD2 may fit D (5 bases each). The V gene's germline CDR1 is LGHNA and CDR2 YNFKEQ. This CDR3 region has 17 residues. V lost 0 bases, J lost 1 base, and 15 bases lay in between. Written as DNA, the CDR3 is TGTGCCAGCAGCCAAGATGGGACCGGGTCTAGCCAAGAGACCCAGTACTTC. It specifies CASSQDGTGSSQETQYF.

The CDR3 is CASSFQKALGNYGYTF. In nucleotides, the CDR3 is TGTGCCAGCAGCTTTCAAAAGGCCCTTGGTAACTATGGCTACACCTTC. The chain is built from TRBV7-2 and TRBJ1-2; no firm D call. CDR1 SGHTA and CDR2 FQGNSA come from the germline V gene. V lost 3 bases and J lost 1, with 15 bases in between. The CDR3 sequence is 16 residues long.

This clone was recorded only once. V is TRBV6-5 and J is TRBJ1-1; D not resolved. CDR1 and CDR2 from the germline V gene are MNHEY and SVGAGI. Trimming removed 6 bases at V and 5 bases at J, with 16 bases between. This CDR3 region has 14 residues. CDR3 residues: CASSSIRSGTEAFF. The CDR3 DNA reads TGTGCCAGCAGCTCGATTAGAAGTGGGACTGAAGCTTTCTTT.

V usage is TRBV30 and J usage is TRBJ2-3; D uncertain. V was clipped by 4 bases and J by 5 bases, with 7 bases between them. Germline CDR1 GTSNPN, CDR2 SVGIG (reference sequence). The CDR3 contains 11 residues. For the CDR3, the DNA is TGTGCCTGGATGGGCCGAGATACGCAGTATTTT. As protein: CAWMGRDTQYF.

The CDR3 region has the DNA TGTGCCAGTAGTCGGGACAGGCATAACACTGAAGCTTTCTTT. This encodes CASSRDRHNTEAFF. The V call is TRBV19, the J call TRBJ1-1; the match to TRBD1 covers 8 bases. The CDR3 has 14 amino acids. The ends lost 5 bases at V and 2 bases at J; junction bases unmatched: 4. Germline V gene lookup returns CDR1 LNHDA and CDR2 SQIVND (reference sequence).

The rearrangement joins TRBV6-5 to TRBJ1-2; the D is unclear. V was trimmed by 6 bases and J by 8 bases, leaving 13 bases between them. This CDR3 contains 12 residues. CDR1 and CDR2 from the germline V gene are MNHEY and SVGAGI. In nucleotides, the CDR3 is TGTGCCAGCAGATGGTCCCAGGACGGCTACACCTTC. Its translation: CASRWSQDGYTF.

This clone was seen a handful of times. The chain is built from TRBV7-2 and TRBJ1-2; TRBD1 is a possible D gene (5 bases). Germline V lookup: CDR1 SGHTA, CDR2 FQGNSA. V was shortened by 3 bases and J by 8 bases, with 10 bases between the two germline ends. The CDR3 covers 12 residues. CDR3 in DNA: TGTGCCAGCAGCTTCCCGGGGCTCGGCTACACCTTC. Its protein product is CASSFPGLGYTF.

This chain joins TRBV14 and TRBJ2-7, with 9 bases matching TRBD1. In germline, CDR1 is SGHDN, CDR2 FVKESK. V trimming: 5 bases; J trimming: 3 bases; junction bases outside the gene matches: 11. CDR3 length: 16 amino acids. The CDR3 DNA reads as TGTGCCAGCAGCTGGGGGAGACCGGGACAGGGCTACGAGCAGTACTTC. Its translation is CASSWGRPGQGYEQYF.

This chain connects TRBV7-6 to TRBJ2-3, with D uncertain. In germline, CDR1 is SGHVS, CDR2 FNYEAQ. The V end was cut by 8 bases, the J end by 10 bases, with 10 bases between. The CDR3 has 10 residues. For the CDR3, the DNA is TGTGCCAGCGGTAATAACGCGCAGTATTTT. Its translation: CASGNNAQYF. Complete variable domain (other parts from reference TRBV7-6 and TRBJ2-3): GAGVSQSPRYKVTKRGQDVALRCDPISGHVSLYWYRQALGQGPEFLTYFNYEAQQDKSGLPNDRFSAERPEGSISTLTIQRTEQRDSAMYRCASGNNAQYFGPGTRLTVL.

J is TRBJ1-4 and V is TRBV7-2; TRBD1 matches at 7 bases. After removal of 3 bases from V and 8 bases from J, the junction contained 6 bases not matched to a gene. This CDR3 comprises 14 residues. Germline V gene lookup returns CDR1 SGHTA and CDR2 FQGNSA. The CDR3 DNA sequence: TGTGCCAGCAGCTTCGCAGGGGGAAGCGAAAAACTGTTTTTT. It specifies CASSFAGGSEKLFF.

This chain links TRBV16 with TRBJ2-2, with unresolved D. The germline gives CDR1 KGHSY, CDR2 FQNENV. V lost 3 bases and J 7 bases, leaving 9 bases between the germline ends. This CDR3 is 13 amino acids long. CDR3 in amino acids: CASSHTWVGELFF. The CDR3 DNA is TGTGCCAGCAGCCATACCTGGGTCGGGGAGCTGTTTTTT.

In its sample, this clone was seen once. V gene TRBV5-8 combines with J gene TRBJ2-4; 7 bases align to TRBD2. This CDR3 region has 15 residues. With V trimmed by 4 bases and J by 7 bases, 11 bases remained unmatched. CDR1 is SGHTS, CDR2 YDEGEE, per germline. The CDR3 bases are TGTGCCAGCAGCAAAATACAGACTAGCTTGAACATTCAGTACTTC. Its protein is CASSKIQTSLNIQYF. Using reference TRBV5-8 and TRBJ2-4 for the parts outside the CDR3, the full variable domain is EAGVTQSPTHLIKTRGQQATLRCSPISGHTSVYWYQQALGLGLQFLLWYDEGEERNRGNFPPRFSGRQFPNYSSELNVNALELEDSALYLCASSKIQTSLNIQYFGAGTRLSVL.

This chain's CDR3 is CATSRDQGGDGYTF. CDR3 nucleotides: TGTGCCACCAGCAGAGACCAAGGGGGAGACGGCTACACCTTC. The V gene is TRBV15, the J gene TRBJ1-2, with D possibly being TRBD1 (6 bases). Germline V CDR1 and CDR2: LNHNV, YYDKDF (reference sequence). The CDR3 has 14 residues. Trimming cost V 0 bases and J 8 bases, with 13 bases left between them.

The chain joins TRBV19 to TRBJ1-1; D is perhaps TRBD1 (5 bases). Between the trimmed V and J ends, which lost 6 bases and 7 bases, there was a span of 12 bases. The CDR3 is 12 residues long. CDR1 is LNHDA and CDR2 is SQIVND in the germline V gene (reference sequence). The DNA of the CDR3 is TGTGCCAGTAGACGGGGGGACCTTGAAGCTTTCTTT. Translating gives CASRRGDLEAFF.

The chain is built from TRBV5-1 and TRBJ2-3, with 10 bases identical to TRBD2. In germline, CDR1 is SGHRS, CDR2 YFSETQ. The CDR3 has 16 residues. With V trimmed by 0 bases and J by 5 bases, 6 bases remained unmatched. CDR3 sequence (DNA): TGCGCCAGCAGCTTGGCCAGCGGGAGGGCGGGAGATACGCAGTATTTT. This gives the protein CASSLASGRAGDTQYF.

The genes are TRBV4-1 and TRBJ2-1, with 9 bases matching TRBD2. Per germline, CDR1 MGHRA and CDR2 YSYEKL. CDR3 length: 17 amino acids. V lost 4 bases to trimming and J lost 5 bases; unmatched junction nucleotides: 12. In nucleotides, the CDR3 is TGCGCCAGCAGCCGGACGGATAGCGGGAGAAACCACAATGAGCAGTTCTTC. Amino acid sequence: CASSRTDSGRNHNEQFF.